This T cell receptor (beta chain) came from a study of beta chain features in type 1 diabetes (dated by TCRdb to between 2018 and 2020). Concerning the study at large: No differences in mean age, gender distribution, total cell number or subset yield were found between patients and healthy donors. In the study, recently diagnosed type 1 diabetes patients and matched healthy donors were compared on the TCRB repertoires of their sorted circulating CD4+ T cell subsets. A total of roughly 99 million sorted cells were examined across all samples, and the number of cells per subset was strongly correlated with RNA yield. Naive and central memory subsets were obtained from all 30 or so donors, but regulatory and stem cell-like memory subsets were isolated from only 8 patients and roughly 8 healthy donors. Summary of the overall study and its limitations: Shorter templates might be favored by PCR, yet because patient and control samples were amplified and corrected together, any such skew would affect both groups equally. Fewer insertions and more nucleotide deletions at VDJ recombination sites were observed in patients with type 1 diabetes, implying thymic rearrangement abnormalities. Because small numbers of individuals were included in the HLA sub-analyses, any influence of HLA type on TCRB rearrangement was left unresolved. Naive, central memory and regulatory TCRB repertoires appeared to be more alike among patients than among healthy donors. Type 1 diabetes patients showed a moderate but significant shortening of TCRB CDR3 length in all four CD4+ subsets. Because cDNA was sequenced instead of genomic DNA, activated cells with high expression could be over-represented, although the groups did not differ in activation or CD3 levels.

From each donor, a single peripheral blood sample of 95 to 150 mL on average was drawn into heparinised tubes. A BD FACSAria II was used to sort naive, central memory, regulatory and stem cell-like memory CD4+ T cells with a panel that included CD45RO, CCR7, CD25, CD127, CD95 and CD27. All sorted populations exceeded 95% purity. PBMCs were isolated immediately by Lymphoprep density gradient centrifugation and stained directly without culture. Samples were stained and sorted in pairs, with one healthy donor and one patient per experiment, so that batch effects were minimized. This clone occurred a few times. The target of this receptor is not known. One base away there is no much larger clone; base qualities are not given. The High Capacity cDNA Reverse Transcription Kit was used to reverse transcribe all of the isolated RNA, meaning that expressed TCRB transcripts were what got sequenced. Deep immunoSEQ sequencing was performed on naive, central memory and regulatory T cell samples, with an average of roughly 3.3 million total reads per sample. After sorted cells were lysed in RLT buffer, RNA was extracted with DNase-treated RNeasy Micro or Mini kits, with the choice depending on cell number. To prevent cross-contamination, each cell subset was processed individually, whereas patient and healthy donor samples were processed jointly. The immunoSEQ multiplex PCR was used to amplify TCRB sequences from cDNA, generating 87-bp fragments that spanned the CDR3 region. Sequencing of the amplicons was performed on the Illumina HiSeq platform. The paper's data handling went like this. PCR bias was corrected computationally using synthetic template baselines, and reads within Hamming distance 2 were collapsed, with unmergeable singletons discarded. Reads were aligned against IMGT to assign V, D and J genes, CDR3 length and insertions or deletions at six rearrangement sites. Clonotype counts were normalized to sorted cell number within each subset before computing true diversity and Gini coefficients with the tcR R package. The overlap coefficient, calculated on TCRB nucleotide sequences, was used to quantify repertoire sharing. Drawn from immuneACCESS, this table holds only the in-frame rearrangements with V and J called that TCRdb kept. Clones are partly lost; checked studies trace under half to an unresolved V gene and leave the rest unexplained. V and J calls and clone size are as listed in that table; D and trimming were resolved from the DNA. This sample lists around 200,000 clones; 10% to 15% were detected once. Approximately 0.62% of the sample is in the top ten clones.

The germline V end is reduced by 6 bases and the J end by 1 base; junction bases left unmatched: 4. CDR3 length: 17 amino acids, cysteine to phenylalanine. CDR3 DNA is the only sequence kept; it has 51 bases, read in frame from the first base. Based on the germline V gene (reference sequence), the CDR1 and CDR2 sequences are LNHDA and SQIVND. This receptor was taken from a young woman in good health. Material for sequencing was central memory CD4+ T cells from blood. The V gene is TRBV19 and the J gene is TRBJ2-6; 12 bases in the junction line up with TRBD1. The DNA sequence reads TGTGCCAGTAGCCGGGACAGGGGGCTGTCTGGGGCCAACGTCCTGACTTTC. The encoded protein is CASSRDRGLSGANVLTF.